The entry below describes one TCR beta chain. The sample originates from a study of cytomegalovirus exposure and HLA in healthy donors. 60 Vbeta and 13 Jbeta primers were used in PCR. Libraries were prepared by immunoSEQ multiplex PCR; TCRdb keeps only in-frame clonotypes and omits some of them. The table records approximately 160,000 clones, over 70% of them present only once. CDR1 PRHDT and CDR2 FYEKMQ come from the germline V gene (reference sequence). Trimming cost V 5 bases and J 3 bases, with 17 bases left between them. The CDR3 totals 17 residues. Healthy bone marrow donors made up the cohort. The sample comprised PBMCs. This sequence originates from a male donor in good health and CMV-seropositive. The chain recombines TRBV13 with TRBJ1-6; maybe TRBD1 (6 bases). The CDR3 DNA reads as TGTGCCAGCAGCCTTGGGGGGGCCGGTTTCTATAATTCACCCCTCCACTTT. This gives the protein CASSLGGAGFYNSPLHF.